Following are 12 T cell receptor beta chains from one sample sequenced in a study of T-cell memory formation after mild COVID-19. TCRdb used MiXCR to reprocess the 5' RACE reads, holding one entry per CDR3 protein. The data contain almost 550,000 distinct CDR3 sequences, over 20% of them seen just once; the ten biggest clones take up 9.5% to 15%. Sequenced sample: PBMCs or a T cell subset sorted from them (not recorded which). Source of these receptors: an adult woman who had mild COVID-19 (a few samples of this study predate the infection). Cell type and time point are not known.

The chain combines TRBV5-6 with TRBJ1-2; a weak D match, TRBD1 (6 bases). The CDR3 runs 16 residues. Germline CDR1 is SGHDT and CDR2 is YYEEEE. Trimming removed 5 bases from V and 0 bases from J, with 17 bases in between. CDR3 amino acids: CASRAIGGISNYGYTF. The CDR3 DNA is TGTGCCAGCAGAGCTATAGGGGGGATCTCTAACTATGGCTACACCTTC.

The sample holds a few counts of this clonotype. This CDR3 reads CASMQRGSYEQYF. CDR3 nucleotides: TGTGCCAGCATGCAGCGGGGATCCTACGAGCAGTACTTC. V is TRBV7-2 and J is TRBJ2-7; 7 nucleotides agree with TRBD2. The CDR3 totals 13 residues. Unmatched junction bases numbered 4, after V lost 7 bases and J lost 1 base. Germline V lookup: CDR1 SGHTA, CDR2 FQGNSA.

CDR3 sequence (DNA): TGTGCCAGCAGCCGGGGGTGGGGGGGCAATGAGCAGTTCTTC. Amino acid sequence: CASSRGWGGNEQFF. The V gene is TRBV27, the J gene TRBJ2-1; 7 nucleotides align to TRBD2. The CDR3 extends over 14 amino acids. After removal of 6 bases from V and 6 bases from J, the junction contained 8 bases not matched to a gene. Germline V gene data show CDR1 as MNHEY and CDR2 as SMNVEV (reference sequence).

The chain couples TRBV7-8 to TRBJ2-3; 10 nucleotides agree with TRBD2. V lost 5 bases to trimming and J lost 2 bases; unmatched junction nucleotides: 4. The CDR3 has 15 amino acids. Germline CDR1 and CDR2: SGHVS and FQNEAQ. CDR3 nucleotide sequence: TGTGCCAGCAGCGTACTAGCGGGACACACAGATACGCAGTATTTT. This encodes CASSVLAGHTDTQYF.

This clonotype was observed a few times. The gene calls are TRBV4-1 and TRBJ2-2; D may be TRBD1 or TRBD2 (5 bases each). In germline, CDR1 is MGHRA, CDR2 YSYEKL. V dropped 3 bases and J dropped 4 bases, with 18 bases sitting between them. The CDR3 runs 17 residues. The CDR3 loop reads CASSHTRARVVTGELFF. CDR3 nucleotide sequence: TGCGCCAGCAGCCACACGAGGGCCAGGGTGGTCACCGGGGAGCTGTTTTTT.

This clonotype was detected only a few times. The chain joins TRBV7-8 to TRBJ2-5; a possible D gene is TRBD2 (7 bases). The CDR3 has 15 amino acids. Germline V gene sequence: CDR1 SGHVS, CDR2 FQNEAQ. With 2 bases removed from V and 4 bases from J, the gap between germline ends came to 14 bases. CDR3 nucleotide sequence: TGTGCCAGCAGCTTAAGGGGGGGTTTTTCAGAGACCCAGTACTTC. Translating it yields CASSLRGGFSETQYF.

The CDR3 nucleotides are TGTGCCAGCAGCACCCCCCGGGACTTTGGTGACGAGCAGTACTTC. Amino acid sequence: CASSTPRDFGDEQYF. The chain joins TRBV11-2 to TRBJ2-7; perhaps TRBD2 as D (6 bases). Germline V gene sequence: CDR1 SGHAT, CDR2 FQNNGV. V gave up 5 bases and J gave up 5 bases, with 19 bases separating them. CDR3 length: 15 amino acids.

This sequence joins TRBV27 and TRBJ2-5, with TRBD2 matching 11 bases. The V gene end was trimmed by 3 bases and the J gene end by 6 bases; junction bases not matched to a gene: 9. This CDR3 contains 16 residues. The germline V gene has CDR1 MNHEY and CDR2 SMNVEV (reference sequence). The CDR3 region has the DNA TGTGCCAGCAGTTTGAGTCCTAGCGGGGGGTCTCAGACCCAGTACTTC. Protein sequence: CASSLSPSGGSQTQYF.

CDR3 coding DNA: TGTGCCTGGATAGACTGGGTCCGGACGGTGAACACTGAAGCTTTCTTT. The encoded protein is CAWIDWVRTVNTEAFF. The chain is built from TRBV30 and TRBJ1-1, with no clear D. This CDR3 is built from 16 residues. V shed 4 bases and J shed 0 bases, with 18 bases lying between them. Germline V gene sequence: CDR1 GTSNPN, CDR2 SVGIG (reference sequence).

The genes are TRBV12-3 or TRBV12-4 and TRBJ2-6; TRBD1 matches 7 bases. Losses at the gene ends were 2 bases for V and 4 bases for J; bases not matched to a gene: 11. CDR3 size: 18 residues. CDR3 sequence (DNA): TGTGCCAGCAGTTTAAGGGGGTACAGGGGACCCGGGGCCAACGTCCTGACTTTC. It is translated as CASSLRGYRGPGANVLTF.

The chain joins TRBV5-6 to TRBJ2-3; TRBD2 agrees at 11 bases. The germline CDR1 and CDR2 sequences are SGHDT and YYEEEE. The V and J ends lost 1 base and 14 bases, in that order; junction bases with no gene match: 18. CDR3 size: 17 residues. The CDR3 here is CASSLRSPGLAGAGGYF. In DNA, the CDR3 is TGTGCCAGCAGCTTGAGAAGTCCCGGACTAGCGGGCGCAGGGGGGTATTTT. The whole variable domain, filled in from reference TRBV5-6 and TRBJ2-3, reads DAGVTQSPTHLIKTRGQQVTLRCSPKSGHDTVSWYQQALGQGPQFIFQYYEEEERQRGNFPDRFSGHQFPNYSSELNVNALLLGDSALYLCASSLRSPGLAGAGGYFGPGTRLTVL.

The chain uses TRBV9 and TRBJ2-5, with D perhaps TRBD2 (5 bases). The length of the CDR3 is 15 residues. CDR1 SGDLS and CDR2 YYNGEE come from the germline V gene. V was clipped by 0 bases and J by 1 base, with 10 bases between them. CDR3: CASSVGGLPQETQYF. The CDR3 nucleotides are TGTGCCAGCAGCGTAGGAGGGCTACCCCAAGAGACCCAGTACTTC.